Shown below are 19 T cell receptor beta chains from a single sample sequenced in a study of CD8 T cells in Susac syndrome. Random hexamers primed reverse transcription of about 0.45 to 1 ug RNA. TCRdb called the immunoSEQ multiplex PCR reads again in MiXCR, with one record for every CDR3 protein. The repertoire holds about 100,000 distinct CDR3 sequences, around 96% seen once, with 0.3% in the top ten. The sample consisted of CD8+ T cells from PBMCs. The receptor set was obtained from a human donor with Susac syndrome.

The V gene is TRBV7-9, the J gene TRBJ2-4; maybe TRBD1 (6 bases). Germline-derived CDR1 and CDR2 are SEHNR and FQNEAQ (reference sequence). The CDR3 sequence is 13 residues long. V was cut by 5 bases and J by 4 bases, with 9 bases left in between. This CDR3 is CASSADSKNIQYF. CDR3 coding DNA: TGTGCCAGCAGCGCGGACAGTAAAAACATTCAGTACTTC.

V usage is TRBV4-2 and J usage is TRBJ1-4, with 9 bases lining up with TRBD1. V dropped 1 base and J dropped 5; count of bases not matched to a gene: 5. The germline V gene encodes CDR1 LGHNA and CDR2 YNFKEQ. The CDR3 contains 16 residues. In DNA, the CDR3 is TGTGCCAGCAGCCAAGGATCTGACAGGGGGAATGAAAAACTGTTTTTT. Translated: CASSQGSDRGNEKLFF.

The chain combines TRBV3-1 with TRBJ2-1; D is undetermined. The CDR3 contains 18 residues. V gave up 1 base and J gave up 1 base, with 17 bases separating them. Germline CDR1 LGHDT, CDR2 YNNKEL (reference sequence). This chain's CDR3 is CASSQGFRVRESYNEQFF. DNA for the CDR3: TGTGCCAGCAGCCAAGGTTTTAGGGTAAGAGAGTCCTACAATGAGCAGTTCTTC.

The chain has TRBV12-3 or TRBV12-4 and TRBJ2-5; weak D call: TRBD2 (7 bases). This CDR3 spans 11 amino acids. V was pared by 8 bases and J by 4 bases, with 8 bases between. This chain's CDR3 is CASRGAETQYF. The CDR3 DNA reads TGTGCCAGCCGGGGGGCAGAGACCCAGTACTTC.

The rearrangement joins TRBV20-1 to TRBJ1-1, with D uncertain. Trimming cost V 6 bases and J 0 bases, with 11 bases left between them. Germline assignment: CDR1 DFQATT and CDR2 SNEGSKA (reference sequence). This CDR3 region has 13 residues. The CDR3 is CSATDGLNTEAFF. In nucleotides, the CDR3 is TGCAGTGCCACGGACGGACTGAACACTGAAGCTTTCTTT.

The V gene is TRBV29-1, the J gene TRBJ2-5; D gene unclear. Germline CDR1 SQVTM, CDR2 ANQGSEA. There are 8 residues in the CDR3. Trimming removed 6 bases from V and 7 bases from J, with 3 bases in between. The CDR3 here is CSVGTQYF. Written as DNA, the CDR3 is TGCAGCGTAGGGACCCAGTACTTC.

This clonotype appeared once. J is TRBJ2-1 and V is TRBV3-1, with 10 bases that match TRBD2. This CDR3 spans 18 amino acids. Germline V gene lookup returns CDR1 LGHDT and CDR2 YNNKEL (reference sequence). The V gene end was trimmed by 1 base and the J gene end by 1 base; junction bases not matched to a gene: 7. The CDR3 DNA reads as TGTGCCAGCAGCCAAGTCTCTAGCGGGGGCCATTCCTACAATGAGCAGTTCTTC. This gives the protein CASSQVSSGGHSYNEQFF.

This clonotype occurred once. CDR3 loop: CSVERGTGGYEQYF. Here the CDR3 DNA reads TGCAGCGTTGAACGGGGAACAGGGGGCTACGAGCAGTACTTC. The chain is built from TRBV29-1 and TRBJ2-7; 8 nucleotides line up with TRBD1. The CDR3 contains 14 residues. The germline V gene has CDR1 SQVTM and CDR2 ANQGSEA. Trimming removed 2 bases from V and 3 bases from J; junction bases left unmatched: 6.

The chain couples TRBV4-1 to TRBJ2-3; weak D call: TRBD2 (7 bases). Germline CDR1 reads MGHRA; CDR2 reads YSYEKL. The CDR3 totals 16 residues. The ends were cut back, 0 bases at V and 2 bases at J, with 12 bases in the middle. CDR3 loop: CASSQDRGGHTDTQYF. The CDR3 DNA reads as TGCGCCAGCAGCCAAGATAGGGGGGGCCACACAGATACGCAGTATTTT.

The chain carries TRBV6-4 and TRBJ2-3, with TRBD2 identical over 11 bases. This CDR3 has 14 residues. The germline V gene has CDR1 MRHNA and CDR2 SNTAGT. V lost 8 bases to trimming and J lost 4 bases; unmatched junction nucleotides: 5. The CDR3 spells CASGSGGAADTQYF. The CDR3 DNA reads TGTGCCAGCGGTAGCGGGGGGGCCGCAGATACGCAGTATTTT.

This sequence joins TRBV5-1 and TRBJ2-5; 13 nucleotides match TRBD2. This CDR3 has 16 amino acids. Germline V lookup: CDR1 SGHRS, CDR2 YFSETQ. The trim removed 4 bases at V and 5 bases at J, leaving 8 bases unmatched. CDR3 in DNA: TGCGCCAGCAGCCCAGGACTAGCGGGAGACGTGGAGACCCAGTACTTC. Translating gives CASSPGLAGDVETQYF.

As for this clonotype: Compared with germline, one end of the junction differs, possibly owing to a read error. J is TRBJ2-3 and V is TRBV7-3; 8 bases are shared with TRBD2. Germline V gene data show CDR1 as SGHTA and CDR2 as FQGTGA. This CDR3 has 16 amino acids. The chain's CDR3 is CASSLGAGAPTDTQFF. Here the CDR3 DNA reads TGTGCCAGCAGCTTAGGAGCGGGAGCTCCCACAGATACGCAGTTTTTT. Full variable domain (missing parts from reference TRBV7-3 and TRBJ2-3): GAGVSQTPSNKVTEKGKYVELRCDPISGHTALYWYRQSLGQGPEFLIYFQGTGAADDSGLPNDRFFAVRPEGSVSTLKIQRTERGDSAVYLCASSLGAGAPTDTQFFGPGTRLTVL.

The rearrangement uses TRBV12-3 or TRBV12-4 and TRBJ2-7; maybe TRBD1 (5 bases). The V end was cut by 5 bases, the J end by 4 bases, with 15 bases between. CDR3 length equals 14 residues. The CDR3 DNA is TGTGCCAGCAGTCCGTCGGACACCATTTACGAGCAGTACTTC. Translating gives CASSPSDTIYEQYF.

V usage is TRBV5-6 and J usage is TRBJ1-4; D is unclear. In germline, CDR1 is SGHDT, CDR2 YYEEEE. The CDR3 contains 17 residues. V lost 0 bases, J lost 4 bases, and 16 bases lay in between. In nucleotides, the CDR3 is TGTGCCAGCAGCTTGGCCAATTCGTGGCCGAATAATGAAAAACTGTTTTTT. It specifies CASSLANSWPNNEKLFF. Full variable domain (outside the CDR3, taken from reference TRBV5-6 and TRBJ1-4): DAGVTQSPTHLIKTRGQQVTLRCSPKSGHDTVSWYQQALGQGPQFIFQYYEEEERQRGNFPDRFSGHQFPNYSSELNVNALLLGDSALYLCASSLANSWPNNEKLFFGSGTQLSVL.

J is TRBJ1-2 and V is TRBV5-4; D gene ambiguous. Germline V gene sequence: CDR1 SGHNT, CDR2 YYREEE (reference sequence). This CDR3 comprises 12 residues. Trimming removed 0 bases at V and 10 bases at J, with 10 bases between. The DNA for the CDR3 is TGTGCCAGCAGCTTGGCGGGAGGCTACTACACCTTC. As protein: CASSLAGGYYTF.

CDR3 sequence reads: CASSLWPDGTRGVEAFF. Written as DNA, the CDR3 is TGTGCCAGCAGTTTATGGCCGGACGGGACTAGAGGCGTGGAAGCTTTCTTT. The gene calls are TRBV28 and TRBJ1-1, with D possibly TRBD1 on 5 matching bases. The CDR3 runs 17 residues. V was cut by 0 bases and J by 8 bases, with 22 bases left in between. Per the germline V gene, CDR1 is MDHEN and CDR2 is SYDVKM.

The chain couples TRBV6-2 or TRBV6-3 to TRBJ2-6; maybe TRBD1 (5 bases). The CDR3 extends over 15 amino acids. Germline-derived CDR1 and CDR2 are MNHEY and SVGEGT. Trimming took 2 bases from V and 0 from J, leaving 5 bases between them. This CDR3 is CASSYDSSGANVLTF. The CDR3 bases are TGTGCCAGCAGTTACGACAGCTCTGGGGCCAACGTCCTGACTTTC.

The chain has TRBV20-1 and TRBJ2-7; D is perhaps TRBD2 (5 bases). The CDR3 length is 13 residues. V lost 8 bases and J 2 bases, leaving 16 bases between the germline ends. CDR1 and CDR2 from the germline V gene are DFQATT and SNEGSKA (reference sequence). The CDR3 protein is CSSSGELTYEQYF. CDR3 nucleotides: TGCAGTTCGAGCGGTGAACTTACCTACGAGCAGTACTTC.

The chain employs TRBV7-2 and TRBJ2-5; possibly TRBD2 for D (5 bases). Trimming removed 5 bases at V and 5 bases at J, with 12 bases between. CDR1 SGHTA and CDR2 FQGNSA come from the germline V gene. The CDR3 length is 13 residues. The CDR3 loop reads CASSPGIAETQYF. CDR3 in DNA: TGTGCCAGCAGCCCCGGGATAGCGGAGACCCAGTACTTC.